Each of the 17 T cell receptor beta chains below was sequenced from the same sample in a study of cytomegalovirus exposure and HLA in healthy donors. Primers for the PCR totalled 60 Vbeta and 13 Jbeta. The assay was immunoSEQ multiplex PCR, and TCRdb's table has in-frame clones only and misses some. This table lists roughly 45,000 clones. Sequences were obtained from PBMCs. These receptors originate from a woman aged 25 to 39 in good health and CMV-seronegative.

CDR3 amino acids: CASSLVASGYEQYF. In nucleotides, the CDR3 is TGTGCCAGCAGCTTAGTTGCTAGCGGCTACGAGCAGTACTTC. The rearrangement joins TRBV7-2 to TRBJ2-7, with TRBD2 identical over 7 bases. The CDR3 covers 14 residues. From germline, CDR1 is SGHTA and CDR2 FQGNSA. Unmatched junction bases numbered 3, after V lost 1 base and J lost 3 bases. Drawing the rest from reference TRBV7-2 and TRBJ2-7, the complete variable domain is GAGVSQSPSNKVTEKGKDVELRCDPISGHTALYWYRQSLGQGLEFLIYFQGNSAPDKSGLPSDRFSAERTGGSVSTLTIQRTQQEDSAVYLCASSLVASGYEQYFGPGTRLTVT.

The V call is TRBV18, the J call TRBJ2-7; 9 bases align to TRBD1. J was trimmed by 0 bases and V by 4 bases; bases with no gene match: 4. The CDR3 has 15 residues. Germline assignment: CDR1 KGHSH and CDR2 LQKENI. CDR3 DNA: TGTGCCAGCTCACAGACAGGGGGACCCTCCTACGAGCAGTACTTC. Translation gives CASSQTGGPSYEQYF.

V gene TRBV15 combines with J gene TRBJ2-3, with D possibly matching TRBD2 (6 bases). The germline gives CDR1 LNHNV, CDR2 YYDKDF (reference sequence). This CDR3 region has 15 residues. Trimming left V 5 bases short and J 5 bases short, with 17 bases between. This CDR3 is CATSARLVGGDTQYF. The CDR3 DNA sequence: TGTGCCACCAGCGCCCGACTAGTGGGCGGAGATACGCAGTATTTT.

The chain has TRBV18 and TRBJ2-3, with TRBD2 identical over 7 bases. The CDR3 has 15 residues. Germline-derived CDR1 and CDR2 are KGHSH and LQKENI. Trimming took 3 bases from V and 5 from J; bases not matched to a gene: 8. DNA for the CDR3: TGTGCCAGCTCACCCGGACTAGGGCTGCTAGATACGCAGTATTTT. Protein: CASSPGLGLLDTQYF.

The chain has TRBV27 and TRBJ2-7, with 9 bases aligning to TRBD2. The trim removed 6 bases at V and 4 bases at J, leaving 10 bases unmatched. Per germline, CDR1 MNHEY and CDR2 SMNVEV (reference sequence). This CDR3 is built from 15 residues. CDR3 DNA sequence: TGTGCCAGCAGCCCTTGGACTAGCGCCATATACGAGCAGTACTTC. Protein: CASSPWTSAIYEQYF.

This chain connects TRBV5-1 to TRBJ2-5; D is unclear. The germline V gene encodes CDR1 SGHRS and CDR2 YFSETQ. The CDR3 covers 13 residues. Trimming pared 0 bases from V and 5 bases from J, leaving 8 bases between. CDR3 region: CASSLDLRETQYF. The CDR3 DNA reads as TGCGCCAGCAGCTTGGATCTTCGGGAGACCCAGTACTTC.

This chain links TRBV7-3 with TRBJ2-7; 8 bases are a match to TRBD2. Germline V CDR1 and CDR2: SGHTA, FQGTGA. The CDR3 runs to 16 residues. The V segment lost 5 bases and the J segment 2 bases; nucleotides outside the gene matches: 11. CDR3 amino acids: CASSPRGGRDPYEQYF. CDR3 sequence (DNA): TGTGCCAGCAGCCCCCGGGGGGGGAGGGACCCCTACGAGCAGTACTTC.

The chain links TRBV4-1 to TRBJ1-5, with no clear D. Germline CDR1 MGHRA, CDR2 YSYEKL. The CDR3 runs to 13 residues. The V end lost 2 bases, the J end lost 9 bases, and 11 bases lay between the germline ends. CDR3 coding DNA: TGCGCCAGCAGCCAACTGGTGGGCGCGCCCCAGCATTTT. It encodes CASSQLVGAPQHF.

This chain joins TRBV2 and TRBJ2-7; a weak D match, TRBD1 (6 bases). In germline, CDR1 is SNHLY, CDR2 FYNNEI. The CDR3 extends over 15 amino acids. V was cut by 6 bases and J by 6 bases, with 21 bases left in between. CDR3 DNA: TGTGCCAGCAGCCAAGCCGCCCAAAGGGGGAGCGAGCAGTACTTC. Its protein is CASSQAAQRGSEQYF.

This chain links TRBV9 with TRBJ1-5; maybe TRBD1 (6 bases). The germline gives CDR1 SGDLS, CDR2 YYNGEE. Trimming left V 5 bases short and J 4 bases short, with 10 bases between. This CDR3 is built from 13 residues. Here the CDR3 DNA reads TGTGCCAGCAGTCGCGGACAGAATCAGCCCCAGCATTTT. Residues: CASSRGQNQPQHF. Together with reference TRBV9 and TRBJ1-5, the CDR3 gives the full variable domain: DSGVTQTPKHLITATGQRVTLRCSPRSGDLSVYWYQQSLDQGLQFLIQYYNGEERAKGNILERFSAQQFPDLHSELNLSSLELGDSALYFCASSRGQNQPQHFGDGTRLSIL.

The chain employs TRBV6-6 and TRBJ1-1; 9 bases match TRBD1. CDR1 is MNHNY and CDR2 is SVGAGI in the germline V gene (reference sequence). This CDR3 comprises 13 residues. V shed 5 bases, J shed 5 bases, and the junction held 3 bases outside the gene matches. In DNA form, the CDR3 reads TGTGCCAGCAGTCGACAGGGGGATACTGAAGCTTTCTTT. Translation: CASSRQGDTEAFF.

J is TRBJ2-3 and V is TRBV5-1; 9 nucleotides line up with TRBD1. This CDR3 region has 16 residues. Germline CDR1 SGHRS, CDR2 YFSETQ. After removal of 3 bases from V and 0 bases from J, the junction contained 5 bases not matched to a gene. The CDR3 loop reads CASSSGQGRSTDTQYF. CDR3 nucleotide sequence: TGCGCCAGCAGCTCCGGACAGGGGCGTAGCACAGATACGCAGTATTTT. Drawing the rest from reference TRBV5-1 and TRBJ2-3, the complete variable domain is KAGVTQTPRYLIKTRGQQVTLSCSPISGHRSVSWYQQTPGQGLQFLFEYFSETQRNKGNFPGRFSGRQFSNSRSEMNVSTLELGDSALYLCASSSGQGRSTDTQYFGPGTRLTVL.

The J gene is TRBJ2-4, the V gene TRBV6-5, with D possibly TRBD2 on 6 matching bases. The CDR3 is made up of 15 amino acids. The V and J ends lost 6 bases and 0 bases respectively, with 12 bases between them. Germline-derived CDR1 and CDR2 are MNHEY and SVGAGI. In DNA, the CDR3 is TGTGCCAGCAGGAGGGACTCACTAGCCAAAAACATTCAGTACTTC. This encodes CASRRDSLAKNIQYF.

J is TRBJ2-1 and V is TRBV5-1, with 7 bases matching TRBD2. Germline loops: CDR1 SGHRS, CDR2 YFSETQ. The length of the CDR3 is 15 residues. The V and J ends lost 0 bases and 1 base, in that order; junction bases with no gene match: 1. CDR3 bases: TGCGCCAGCAGCTTGGGGGGAGGGTCCTACAATGAGCAGTTCTTC. Protein product: CASSLGGGSYNEQFF.

The chain carries TRBV6-1 and TRBJ1-4, with TRBD1 matching 7 bases. Germline V gene data show CDR1 as MNHNS and CDR2 as SASEGT. CDR3 length: 15 residues. With V trimmed by 0 bases and J by 13 bases, 11 bases remained unmatched. CDR3 in DNA: TGTGCCAGCAGTGAAGCGCTTTTGGTCACAGGGGTACTGTTTTTT. Amino acid sequence: CASSEALLVTGVLFF.

The chain carries TRBV18 and TRBJ2-1; D may be TRBD1 (5 bases). This CDR3 comprises 14 residues. V lost 2 bases and J lost 5, with 10 bases in between. Per germline, CDR1 KGHSH and CDR2 LQKENI. CDR3 sequence reads: CASSPFVGDNEQFF. The CDR3, as DNA: TGTGCCAGCTCACCATTCGTAGGGGACAATGAGCAGTTCTTC.

The chain couples TRBV18 to TRBJ2-2; D perhaps matches TRBD1 (6 bases). This CDR3 has 16 residues. Trimming cost V 3 bases and J 7 bases, with 18 bases left between them. Germline-derived CDR1 and CDR2 are KGHSH and LQKENI. CDR3 amino acids: CASSPWGQETGGELFF. The CDR3 DNA reads TGTGCCAGCTCACCCTGGGGGCAGGAGACCGGCGGGGAGCTGTTTTTT.